Below are 20 T cell receptor beta chains sequenced from a single sample in a study of cytomegalovirus exposure and HLA in healthy donors. 13 Jbeta primers and 60 Vbeta primers were used for the PCR. Sequencing used immunoSEQ multiplex PCR; TCRdb keeps in-frame clones, though not all of them. The top ten hold about 1.2% of the sample, which has around 89,000 clones, over 70% seen once. Input material: PBMCs. Receptors originate from a girl aged 2 to 10 in good health and CMV-seropositive.

This chain's CDR3 is CASRYDSYYGYTF. DNA of the CDR3: TGTGCCAGCAGATACGACTCCTACTATGGCTACACCTTC. V is TRBV6-1 and J is TRBJ1-2, with D unresolved. V shed 6 bases and J shed 3 bases, with 11 bases lying between them. The CDR3 contains 13 residues. Per germline, CDR1 MNHNS and CDR2 SASEGT.

V usage is TRBV6-1 and J usage is TRBJ1-5; TRBD1 might be the D (6 bases). Between the trimmed V and J ends, which lost 6 bases and 3 bases, there was a span of 15 bases. Germline assignment: CDR1 MNHNS and CDR2 SASEGT. The CDR3 runs to 15 residues. This CDR3 reads CASRGDTGLNQPQHF. The CDR3 DNA reads TGTGCCAGCAGGGGAGATACAGGGCTCAATCAGCCCCAGCATTTT.

This clone showed up just once. The chain employs TRBV9 and TRBJ2-7; 10 bases are a match to TRBD2. CDR1 and CDR2 (germline): SGDLS, YYNGEE. V was clipped by 0 bases and J by 2 bases; unmatched bases: 2. The CDR3 length is 15 residues. CDR3 sequence (DNA): TGTGCCAGCAGCGTAGGAACTAGCGGGGCCTACGAGCAGTACTTC. As protein: CASSVGTSGAYEQYF.

The rearrangement links TRBV6-4 to TRBJ1-3; TRBD1 agrees at 10 bases. With 10 bases clipped from V and 0 bases from J, the junction kept 9 bases outside the gene matches. The CDR3 is 16 residues long. Germline lookup yields CDR1 MRHNA and CDR2 SNTAGT. In DNA form, the CDR3 reads TGTGCCAACGCCGGGACAGGGGCCATCTCTGGAAACACCATATATTTT. Protein: CANAGTGAISGNTIYF.

This clone was found once. The V call is TRBV5-4, the J call TRBJ1-5, with 8 bases aligning to TRBD1. Per the germline V gene, CDR1 is SGHNT and CDR2 is YYREEE (reference sequence). V shed 2 bases and J 2 bases; nucleotides not matched to a gene: 6. The CDR3 sequence is 16 residues long. The CDR3 reads CASSFQGAGGNQPQHF. CDR3 nucleotides: TGTGCCAGCAGCTTTCAGGGGGCCGGGGGCAATCAGCCCCAGCATTTT.

V gene TRBV30 combines with J gene TRBJ1-4; maybe TRBD1 (5 bases). The ends were cut back, 0 bases at V and 8 bases at J, with 13 bases in the middle. The germline V gene encodes CDR1 GTSNPN and CDR2 SVGIG (reference sequence). This CDR3 is 14 amino acids long. CDR3 loop: CAWSVQAGREKLFF. CDR3 nucleotide sequence: TGTGCCTGGAGTGTACAGGCAGGACGGGAAAAACTGTTTTTT.

The rearrangement uses TRBV30 and TRBJ2-5; TRBD2 agrees at 9 bases. The CDR3 is 14 residues long. V dropped 4 bases and J dropped 4; count of bases not matched to a gene: 7. Germline assignment: CDR1 GTSNPN and CDR2 SVGIG (reference sequence). The CDR3 is CAWTVRGGRETQYF. The CDR3, as DNA: TGTGCCTGGACGGTGCGGGGGGGGAGAGAGACCCAGTACTTC.

The rearrangement uses TRBV6-1 and TRBJ1-4; no clear D. In germline, CDR1 is MNHNS, CDR2 SASEGT. The CDR3 loop spans 11 amino acids. The V gene lost 8 bases and the J gene lost 7 bases, with 8 bases spanning the gap. The DNA of the CDR3 is TGTGCCAGCCACAGCTTTGAAAAACTGTTTTTT. It yields the protein CASHSFEKLFF.

The chain employs TRBV5-1 and TRBJ1-1, with D maybe TRBD1 (6 bases). Trimming left V 4 bases short and J 6 bases short, with 13 bases between. CDR1 is SGHRS and CDR2 is YFSETQ in the germline V gene. The CDR3 contains 13 residues. The CDR3 sequence is CASSMGDIAEAFF. The CDR3 DNA reads as TGCGCCAGCAGCATGGGGGACATCGCTGAAGCTTTCTTT.

Only one count was recorded for this clone. The DNA for the CDR3 is TGCGCCAGCAGCCAAGCGCCTAGCGGGAGCACAGATACGCAGTATTTT. Translated, it gives CASSQAPSGSTDTQYF. This chain joins TRBV4-1 and TRBJ2-3; 8 bases fit TRBD2. The V gene's germline CDR1 is MGHRA and CDR2 YSYEKL. V was clipped by 1 base and J by 0 bases; unmatched bases: 3. The CDR3 extends over 16 amino acids.

This chain connects TRBV27 to TRBJ1-2; D remains ambiguous. There are 14 residues in the CDR3. The ends were cut back, 3 bases at V and 4 bases at J, with 12 bases in the middle. Germline values: CDR1 MNHEY, CDR2 SMNVEV (reference sequence). The CDR3 DNA follows: TGTGCCAGCAGTTTTTTTCCGTCCGGCTATGGCTACACCTTC. Its translation is CASSFFPSGYGYTF.

The rearrangement uses TRBV28 and TRBJ1-1; 7 positions agree with TRBD1. This CDR3 has 16 residues. Per the germline V gene, CDR1 is MDHEN and CDR2 is SYDVKM. Trimming at V came to 8 bases and at J to 0 bases, leaving 12 bases not matched to a gene. CDR3 in DNA: TGTGCCAGCGTTAACCCGGGACAGTACATGAACACTGAAGCTTTCTTT. Translating gives CASVNPGQYMNTEAFF.

This clone occurred a few times. The chain joins TRBV21-1 to TRBJ1-1; the D segment call TRBD1 is taken from the table without a DNA check. TRBV21-1 is recorded as a pseudogene. The CDR3 is 14 amino acids. The CDR3 coding sequence is TGTGCCAGCAGCAAACCCACAGGGGAAACTGAAGCTTTCTTT. Protein sequence: CASSKPTGETEAFF.

V is TRBV19 and J is TRBJ1-2; 7 bases line up with TRBD1. Germline CDR1 reads LNHDA; CDR2 reads SQIVND (reference sequence). V trimming: 5 bases; J trimming: 4 bases; junction bases outside the gene matches: 7. The CDR3 has 14 residues. CDR3 in amino acids: CASSGWDSGYGYTF. CDR3 bases: TGTGCCAGTAGTGGCTGGGACAGCGGCTATGGCTACACCTTC.

This chain joins TRBV27 and TRBJ2-7; 7 positions agree with TRBD2. The CDR3 sequence is 17 residues long. Germline loops: CDR1 MNHEY, CDR2 SMNVEV (reference sequence). Trimming at V came to 5 bases and at J to 4 bases, leaving 17 bases not matched to a gene. CDR3: CASSPLGVGGNYYEQYF. The CDR3 DNA sequence: TGTGCCAGCAGTCCGCTGGGGGTGGGGGGGAATTATTACGAGCAGTACTTC.

V and J are TRBV7-2 and TRBJ1-2, with D possibly TRBD1 on 6 matching bases. V was trimmed by 5 bases and J by 6 bases, leaving 13 bases between them. This CDR3 spans 13 amino acids. The V gene's germline CDR1 is SGHTA and CDR2 FQGNSA. The CDR3 bases are TGTGCCAGCAGCCCATCAGGGGTGCATGGCTACACCTTC. Translation gives CASSPSGVHGYTF.

J is TRBJ1-2 and V is TRBV9; 7 bases map to TRBD1. With 0 bases clipped from V and 3 bases from J, the junction kept 5 bases outside the gene matches. Germline V gene data show CDR1 as SGDLS and CDR2 as YYNGEE. The CDR3 length is 15 residues. CDR3 sequence: CASSVEPGTDYGYTF. CDR3 in DNA: TGTGCCAGCAGCGTAGAGCCCGGGACAGACTATGGCTACACCTTC.

The J gene is TRBJ2-5, the V gene TRBV5-6; D uncertain. The J call is uncertain, as TRBJ2-7 better fits the DNA end. Germline CDR1 SGHDT, CDR2 YYEEEE. The CDR3 length is 12 residues. CDR3 DNA: TGTGCCAGCAGCTTGGGAGGCGGCGAGCAGTACTTC. It specifies CASSLGGGEQYF.

In its sample, this clone was seen once. The rearrangement links TRBV5-5 to TRBJ2-5; the D gene is possibly TRBD1 (6 bases). Germline assignment: CDR1 SGHKS and CDR2 YYEKEE (reference sequence). The CDR3 contains 13 residues. V was shortened by 4 bases and J by 2 bases, with 9 bases between the two germline ends. Written as DNA, the CDR3 is TGTGCCAGCAGCCCAGGGGATCAAGAGACCCAGTACTTC. Encoded protein: CASSPGDQETQYF.

This chain uses TRBV21-1 with TRBJ2-3; TRBD1 is the table's D call, not checked against the DNA. TRBV21-1 counts as a pseudogene. The CDR3 sequence is 18 residues long. DNA for the CDR3: TGTGCCAGCAGCAAAGGGGGACAGGGTGGGATGATAAGAGATACGCAGTATTTT. Translating gives CASSKGGQGGMIRDTQYF.